This section outlines one TCR beta chain sequence together with its context. Profiling relied on immunoSEQ multiplex PCR, and the TCRdb table lists in-frame clones only, not all of them. The sample yields more than 25,000 clones, around nine tenths seen once. The CDR3 contains 13 residues. Trimming pared 6 bases from V and 7 bases from J, leaving 16 bases between. The germline V gene has CDR1 MNHEY and CDR2 SVGAGI. The data stem from a study of T cell changes during pregnancy in multiple sclerosis. The clonotype comes from a female donor with multiple sclerosis, enrolled in a pregnancy study. This sample comprised CD8+ T cells from peripheral blood mononuclear cells, obtained before pregnancy. The rearrangement links TRBV6-5 to TRBJ2-7, with a tentative D call TRBD2 (5 bases). The CDR3 is CASSYRTGMEQYF. DNA for the CDR3: TGTGCCAGCAGCTACCGGACCGGGATGGAGCAGTACTTC.